This T cell receptor beta chain was sequenced for a study of blood T cell repertoires in COVID-19. Turning to the study itself: The United States, Italy and Spain provided the acute and convalescent COVID-19 samples.

Produced via immunoSEQ multiplex PCR; TCRdb's table is partial and in-frame only. The data show 80,000 to 95,000 clones, roughly 79% seen once. Trimming took off 3 bases at V and 4 bases at J, with 12 bases between the two ends. CDR3 size: 15 residues. Germline V gene lookup returns CDR1 SGHTA and CDR2 FQGNSA. The chain recombines TRBV7-2 with TRBJ1-4; D is unresolved. The source is a man older than 75 with COVID-19, enrolled during active disease. Sequencing used peripheral blood. This chain's CDR3 is CASSFFKGVNEKLFF. The CDR3 coding sequence is TGTGCCAGCAGCTTTTTCAAGGGAGTTAATGAAAAACTGTTTTTT.